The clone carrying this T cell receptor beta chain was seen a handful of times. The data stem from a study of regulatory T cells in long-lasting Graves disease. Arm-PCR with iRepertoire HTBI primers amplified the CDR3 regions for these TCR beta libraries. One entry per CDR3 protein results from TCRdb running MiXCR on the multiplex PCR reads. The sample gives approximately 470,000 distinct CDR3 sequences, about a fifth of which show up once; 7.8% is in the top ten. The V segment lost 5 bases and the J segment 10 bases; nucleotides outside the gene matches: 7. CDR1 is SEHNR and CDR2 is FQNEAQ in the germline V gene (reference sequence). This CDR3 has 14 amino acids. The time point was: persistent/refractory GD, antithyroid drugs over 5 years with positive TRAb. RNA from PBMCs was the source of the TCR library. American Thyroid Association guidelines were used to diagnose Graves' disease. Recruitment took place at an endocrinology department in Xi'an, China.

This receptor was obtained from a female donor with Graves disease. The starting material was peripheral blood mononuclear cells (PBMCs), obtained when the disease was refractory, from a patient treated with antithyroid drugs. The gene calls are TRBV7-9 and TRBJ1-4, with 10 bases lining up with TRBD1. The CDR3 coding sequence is TGTGCCAGCAGCCGGGACAGGGGCGGTGGAAAACTGTTTTTT. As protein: CASSRDRGGGKLFF.